This T cell receptor beta chain was captured by sequencing in a study of cytomegalovirus exposure and HLA in healthy donors (TCRdb year 2017). In terms of the full investigation: A later analysis indicated that the 110 or so validation repertoires were generated on the platform also employed for the roughly 650 repertoires of the first cohort. The aim of the study was to test whether cataloging public T cell receptors could identify signatures of past pathogen exposure. To predict cytomegalovirus infection status, the study brought together high-throughput TCR immunosequencing, statistical association of individual TCRs with disease status, and machine learning. Besides the first cohort of about 730 subjects, a separate validation cohort made up of over 100 different subjects was used. The paper's findings and limits, for the study overall: The classifier was reported to diagnose cytomegalovirus status with high specificity and sensitivity in both the original and validation cohorts. A total of 164 TCR beta chains were listed by the study as associated with cytomegalovirus. It was suggested by the authors that the approach could potentially be generalized to other disease states and immunological phenotypes. A later analysis found that TCRs clustered in the first cohort also tended to co-occur in the roughly 120 validation repertoires, with 94% of cluster scores above 0. A few of the identified cytomegalovirus-associated TCR beta chains were confirmed in vitro to be specific for cytomegalovirus antigens. Most TCR sequences were seen in very few donors, while some public TCRs were found in many individuals. The validation cohort had no HLA typing available for a later analysis, so co-occurrence within that cohort was assessed over all 110 or so repertoires.

This clone has just one count. Which antigen it targets is not known. No much larger clonotype is one base removed from it; base qualities were not supplied. The library was built by means of the immunoSEQ multiplex PCR assay. In the paper's pipeline: A statistical classification framework was built for diagnosing cytomegalovirus status from the catalog of TCR beta chain sequences. TCRdb carries this immuneACCESS record with in-frame sequences only. Its versions omit some clonotypes, under half of them owing to an unresolved V gene in the studies checked, with the rest unexplained. From that table come the V and J calls and clone size; the DNA was used to work out D and trimming. In this sample the table shows about 270,000 clones, 70% to 90% of which occur a single time. Approximately 1% of the sample is taken by the ten largest. As encoded in the germline V gene (reference sequence), CDR1 is PRHDT while CDR2 is FYEKMQ. The CDR3, from cysteine to phenylalanine, totals 16 residues. Just the 48-base CDR3 DNA is kept, in frame starting at base 1. V ends up 4 bases short and J 9 bases short, with an unmatched junction base count of 9.

The donors were included in the validation cohort of some 120 subjects, a group kept apart from the roughly 690-subject first cohort. Here the chain combines TRBV13 and TRBJ2-5; TRBD2 matches 15 bases in the middle. The origin of this receptor is a woman aged 18-29 years in good health and CMV-seronegative. Source material: PBMCs. The CDR3: CASSSRGLAGGGAQYF. The DNA sequence is as follows: TGTGCCAGCAGCTCCCGCGGACTAGCGGGAGGGGGGGCCCAGTACTTC.